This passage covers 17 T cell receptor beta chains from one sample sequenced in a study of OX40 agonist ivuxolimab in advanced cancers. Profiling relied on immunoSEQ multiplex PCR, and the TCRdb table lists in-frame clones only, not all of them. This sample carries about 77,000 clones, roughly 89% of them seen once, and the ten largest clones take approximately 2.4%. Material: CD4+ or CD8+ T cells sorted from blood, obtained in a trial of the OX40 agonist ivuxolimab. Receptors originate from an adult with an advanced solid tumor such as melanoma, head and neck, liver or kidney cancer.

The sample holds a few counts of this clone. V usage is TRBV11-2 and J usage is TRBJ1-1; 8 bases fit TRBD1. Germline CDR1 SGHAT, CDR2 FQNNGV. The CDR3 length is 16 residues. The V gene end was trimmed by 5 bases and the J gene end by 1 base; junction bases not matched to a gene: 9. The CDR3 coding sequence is TGTGCCAGCAGCCCCCCCCAGGGGGCGGGGAACACTGAAGCTTTCTTT. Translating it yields CASSPPQGAGNTEAFF.

The CDR3: CASSDLTDTQYF. CDR3 in DNA: TGTGCCAGCAGTGATTTAACAGATACGCAGTATTTT. The genes are TRBV2 and TRBJ2-3; D not resolved. Germline-derived CDR1 and CDR2 are SNHLY and FYNNEI. The V end lost 3 bases, the J end lost 3 bases, and 4 bases lay between the germline ends. CDR3 length: 12 residues.

DNA of the CDR3: TGCGCCAGCAGTGAAACTTGGAATGAGCAGTTCTTC. It yields the protein CASSETWNEQFF. The genes are TRBV10-1 and TRBJ2-1; D call uncertain. The CDR3 is 12 residues long. Trimming pared 3 bases from V and 7 bases from J, leaving 7 bases between. The germline CDR1 and CDR2 sequences are WNHNN and SYGVQD (reference sequence).

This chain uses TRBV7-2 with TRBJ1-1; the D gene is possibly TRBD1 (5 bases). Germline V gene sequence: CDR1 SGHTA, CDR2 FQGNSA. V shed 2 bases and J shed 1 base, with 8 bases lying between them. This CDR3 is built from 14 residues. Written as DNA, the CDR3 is TGTGCCAGCAGCTTAATGGGGCAGAACACTGAAGCTTTCTTT. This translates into CASSLMGQNTEAFF.

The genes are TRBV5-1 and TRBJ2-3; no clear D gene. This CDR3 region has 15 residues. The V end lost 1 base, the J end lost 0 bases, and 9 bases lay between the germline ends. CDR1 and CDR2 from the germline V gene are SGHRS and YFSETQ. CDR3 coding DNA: TGCGCCAGCAGCTTGCTGGATACTAGCACAGATACGCAGTATTTT. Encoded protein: CASSLLDTSTDTQYF.

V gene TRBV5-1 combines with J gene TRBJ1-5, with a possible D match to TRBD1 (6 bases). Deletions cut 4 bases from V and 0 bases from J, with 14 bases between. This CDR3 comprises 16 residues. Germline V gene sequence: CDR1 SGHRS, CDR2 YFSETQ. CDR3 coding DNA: TGCGCCAGCAGCCTGACAGGACCCTATAGCAATCAGCCCCAGCATTTT. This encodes CASSLTGPYSNQPQHF.

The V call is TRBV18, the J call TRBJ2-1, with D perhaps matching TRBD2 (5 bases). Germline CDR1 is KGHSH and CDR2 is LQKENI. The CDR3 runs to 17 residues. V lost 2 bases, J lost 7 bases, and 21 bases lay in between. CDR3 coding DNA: TGTGCCAGCTCACCAGATGGGAGCGTCAGGTTTGGGAATGAGCAGTTCTTC. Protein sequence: CASSPDGSVRFGNEQFF.

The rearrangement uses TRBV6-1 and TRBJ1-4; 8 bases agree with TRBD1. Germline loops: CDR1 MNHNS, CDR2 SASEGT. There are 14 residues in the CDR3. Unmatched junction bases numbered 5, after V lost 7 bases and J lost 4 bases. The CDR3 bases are TGTGCCAGCATCCTCGACAGGGGTAATGAAAAACTGTTTTTT. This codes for CASILDRGNEKLFF.

In DNA form, the CDR3 reads TGTGCCAGCAGGACACTAGCGGAGAACACCGGGGAGCTGTTTTTT. Translated: CASRTLAENTGELFF. V is TRBV5-6 and J is TRBJ2-2; TRBD2 aligns across 8 bases. Looked up from germline, CDR1 is SGHDT and CDR2 is YYEEEE. The CDR3 length is 15 residues. V was clipped by 5 bases and J by 1 base; unmatched bases: 4.

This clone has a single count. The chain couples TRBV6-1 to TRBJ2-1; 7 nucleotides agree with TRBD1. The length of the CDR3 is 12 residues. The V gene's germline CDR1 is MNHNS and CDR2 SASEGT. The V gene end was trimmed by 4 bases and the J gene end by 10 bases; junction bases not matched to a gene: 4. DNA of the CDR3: TGTGCCAGCAGTGGCGACAGGGAAGAGCAGTTCTTC. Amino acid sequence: CASSGDREEQFF.

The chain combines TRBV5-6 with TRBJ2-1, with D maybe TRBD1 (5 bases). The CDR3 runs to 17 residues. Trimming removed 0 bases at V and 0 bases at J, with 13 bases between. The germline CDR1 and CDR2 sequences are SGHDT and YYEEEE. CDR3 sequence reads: CASSLGRGQGSYNEQFF. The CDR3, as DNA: TGTGCCAGCAGCTTGGGTAGGGGTCAGGGCTCCTACAATGAGCAGTTCTTC.

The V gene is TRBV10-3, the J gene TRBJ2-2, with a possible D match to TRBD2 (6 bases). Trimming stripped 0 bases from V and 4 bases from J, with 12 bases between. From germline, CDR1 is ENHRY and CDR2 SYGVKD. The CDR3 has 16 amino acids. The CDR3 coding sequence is TGTGCCATCAGTGAGTCTGGACGAGCGGGCACCGGGGAGCTGTTTTTT. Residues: CAISESGRAGTGELFF.

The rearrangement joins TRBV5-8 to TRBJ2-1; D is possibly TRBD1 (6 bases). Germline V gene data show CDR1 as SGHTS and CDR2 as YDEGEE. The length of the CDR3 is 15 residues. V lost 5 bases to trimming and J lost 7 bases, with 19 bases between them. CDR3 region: CASRIGTSSLNEQFF. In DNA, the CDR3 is TGTGCCAGCAGGATCGGGACATCGTCGTTGAATGAGCAGTTCTTC.

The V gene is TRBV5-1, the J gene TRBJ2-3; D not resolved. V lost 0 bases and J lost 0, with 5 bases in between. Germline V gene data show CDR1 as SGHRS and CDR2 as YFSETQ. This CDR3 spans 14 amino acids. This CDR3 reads CASSLVVSTDTQYF. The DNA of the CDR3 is TGCGCCAGCAGCTTGGTGGTCAGCACAGATACGCAGTATTTT.

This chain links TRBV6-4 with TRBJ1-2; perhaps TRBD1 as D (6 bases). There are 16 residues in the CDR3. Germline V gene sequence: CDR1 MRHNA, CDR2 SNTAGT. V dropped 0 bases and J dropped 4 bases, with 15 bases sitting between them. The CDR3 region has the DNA TGTGCCAGCAGTGACTCGATGGAGGGGGGCTTCTATGGCTACACCTTC. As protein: CASSDSMEGGFYGYTF.

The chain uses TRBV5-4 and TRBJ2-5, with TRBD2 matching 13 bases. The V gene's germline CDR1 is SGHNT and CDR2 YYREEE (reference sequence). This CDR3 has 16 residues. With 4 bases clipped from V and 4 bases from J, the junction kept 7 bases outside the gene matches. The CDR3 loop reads CASSLRTSGSTETQYF. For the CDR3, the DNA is TGTGCCAGCAGCCTACGGACTAGCGGGAGCACAGAGACCCAGTACTTC. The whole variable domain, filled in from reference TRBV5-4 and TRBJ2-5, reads ETGVTQSPTHLIKTRGQQVTLRCSSQSGHNTVSWYQQALGQGPQFIFQYYREEENGRGNFPPRFSGLQFPNYSSELNVNALELDDSALYLCASSLRTSGSTETQYFGPGTRLLVL.

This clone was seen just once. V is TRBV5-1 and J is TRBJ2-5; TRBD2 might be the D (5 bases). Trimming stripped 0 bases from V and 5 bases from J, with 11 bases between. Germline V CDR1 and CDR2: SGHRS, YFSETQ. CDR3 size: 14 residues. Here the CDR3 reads CASSLGSRRETQYF. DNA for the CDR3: TGCGCCAGCAGCTTGGGGTCTAGGAGGGAGACCCAGTACTTC.